The rows below give T cell receptor beta chains drawn from one sample of a study of shared clonotypes between healthy human individuals. Sequencing was performed with immunoSEQ multiplex PCR; in TCRdb, only in-frame clones are kept and a portion is missing. Here the sample spans over a million clones, 75% being singletons. The sequenced sample consisted of memory CD4+ T cells sorted from blood. These receptors originate from a man between 18 and 29 years old in good health. The CDR3 runs from the conserved cysteine through the conserved F or W. A D gene is named only where the DNA matches it firmly. The size of a clone is reported for some rows only, either as once, few or many, or as a class for expanded clones.

cdr3_nt: TGTGCCAGCAGCTTACGCAGGGAGGCCTACAATGAGCAGTTCTTC
cdr3_aa: CASSLRREAYNEQFF
v_call: TRBV7-3
j_call: TRBJ2-1
clone_size: NA
d_call: NA
cdr3_length: 15

cdr3_nt: TGTGCCAGCAGTCAGACTAGCGGGATTTACGAGCAGTACTTC
cdr3_aa: CASSQTSGIYEQYF
v_call: TRBV2
j_call: TRBJ2-7
clone_size: NA
d_call: TRBD2
cdr3_length: 14

cdr3_nt: TGCGCCAGCAGCTCGGACACCTCTAGCACAGATACGCAGTATTTT
cdr3_aa: CASSSDTSSTDTQYF
v_call: TRBV5-1
j_call: TRBJ2-3
clone_size: NA
d_call: NA
cdr3_length: 15

cdr3_nt: TGTGCCAGCAGGGGGGCACTAGTGGGAAGGGAGACCCAGTACTTC
cdr3_aa: CASRGALVGRETQYF
v_call: TRBV6-1
j_call: TRBJ2-5
clone_size: once
d_call: NA
cdr3_length: 15

cdr3_nt: TGTGCCACCAGCGGGGGTTCGGTGCGGACTAGCACAGATACGCAGTATTTT
cdr3_aa: CATSGGSVRTSTDTQYF
v_call: TRBV15
j_call: TRBJ2-3
clone_size: many
d_call: NA
cdr3_length: 17

cdr3_nt: TGTGCCAGCAGTGAAGAAGTGCGTGGTGAAAGGTACTTC
cdr3_aa: CASSEEVRGERYF
v_call: TRBV6-1
j_call: TRBJ2-7
clone_size: few
d_call: NA
cdr3_length: 13

cdr3_nt: TGCAGCGCGGTCGGTGGGGAGACCCAGTACTTC
cdr3_aa: CSAVGGETQYF
v_call: TRBV29-1
j_call: TRBJ2-5
clone_size: NA
d_call: NA
cdr3_length: 11

cdr3_nt: TGTGCCAGCAGTAGACGGACGAACACTGAAGCTTTCTTT
cdr3_aa: CASSRRTNTEAFF
v_call: TRBV7-9
j_call: TRBJ1-1
clone_size: NA
d_call: NA
cdr3_length: 13

cdr3_nt: TGTGCCAGCAGCGTGCGGACTAGCGGGAGAGATACGCAGTATTTT
cdr3_aa: CASSVRTSGRDTQYF
v_call: TRBV9
j_call: TRBJ2-3
clone_size: once
d_call: TRBD2
cdr3_length: 15

cdr3_nt: TGTGCCAGCAGCGTAGATGGAGGGGGGGAAAAACTGTTTTTT
cdr3_aa: CASSVDGGGEKLFF
v_call: TRBV9
j_call: TRBJ1-4
clone_size: NA
d_call: NA
cdr3_length: 14

cdr3_nt: TGCGCCAGCAGGAGGGACAGGGGGCAGGAGACCCAGTACTTC
cdr3_aa: CASRRDRGQETQYF
v_call: TRBV5-1
j_call: TRBJ2-5
clone_size: once
d_call: TRBD1
cdr3_length: 14

cdr3_nt: TGTGCCAGCAGTGCCAGCAGCGGGGTGGTATATGAGCAGTTCTTC
cdr3_aa: CASSASSGVVYEQFF
v_call: TRBV2
j_call: TRBJ2-1
clone_size: NA
d_call: TRBD2
cdr3_length: 15

cdr3_nt: TGTGCCAGCAGCTTACACGGGGGCGCAGGGTCACCCCTCCACTTT
cdr3_aa: CASSLHGGAGSPLHF
v_call: TRBV7-2
j_call: TRBJ1-6
clone_size: NA
d_call: NA
cdr3_length: 15

cdr3_nt: TGTGCCAGCAGCTTGGACGGGAGAGTACAAGAGACCCAGTACTTC
cdr3_aa: CASSLDGRVQETQYF
v_call: TRBV5-4
j_call: TRBJ2-5
clone_size: few
d_call: NA
cdr3_length: 15

cdr3_nt: TGCGCCAGCAGCGTCCGCACATCACAAAGTCGGGCCAACGTCCTGACTTTC
cdr3_aa: CASSVRTSQSRANVLTF
v_call: TRBV4-3
j_call: TRBJ2-6
clone_size: NA
d_call: NA
cdr3_length: 17

cdr3_nt: TGCGCCAGCAGCAGGACGAGGGGCGGGGGCGAGACCCAGTACTTC
cdr3_aa: CASSRTRGGGETQYF
v_call: TRBV5-1
j_call: TRBJ2-5
clone_size: few
d_call: NA
cdr3_length: 15

cdr3_nt: TGTGCCAGCAGCTCAAATATGGGGTCCGGAGGGGAAAAACTGTTTTTT
cdr3_aa: CASSSNMGSGGEKLFF
v_call: TRBV9
j_call: TRBJ1-4
clone_size: NA
d_call: NA
cdr3_length: 16